This T cell receptor beta chain derives from a study of spatial heterogeneity in lung cancer (dated by TCRdb to between 2018 and 2020). In terms of the full investigation: Samples were obtained from approximately 72 patients with early-stage, untreated non-small cell lung cancer from the lung TRACERx cohort. Follow-up PBMC samples were sequenced whenever the samples were available, and the median time to follow-up was two to three years after resection. In the raw uncorrected reads, each unique combination of TCR and UMI appeared on average more than ten times. At surgery, both alpha and beta chains were TCR-sequenced in 200 to 250 tumor regions, 63 to 80 matched nontumor lung samples and a few dozen PBMC samples. The study linked features of the TCR repertoire to counts of nonsynonymous mutations, which were determined by whole-exome sequencing of tumor tissue. More beta-chain than alpha-chain transcripts were consistently detected, likely reflecting higher beta-chain transcript abundance. The study quantitatively compared TCR alpha and beta repertoires across multiple tumor regions, matched nontumor lung and blood in non-small cell lung cancer. General conclusions and limits of the study: Confirming at a functional level the hypothesis that regional TCRs recognize regional mutations was considered to require additional single-cell paired TCR alpha and beta sequencing. Ubiquitous expanded tumor TCRs were detected in blood more often at tumor resection than at routine follow-up. Comparisons of baseline and follow-up blood repertoires included only approximately 15 patients.

The sample holds a few counts of this clonotype. Its antigen remains undetermined. Within one base of it there is no much larger clone, and no base qualities were kept. In the germline V gene, CDR1 corresponds to SGHTA and CDR2 to FQGTGA. There are 13 amino acids in the CDR3, from cysteine to phenylalanine inclusive. Only the CDR3 DNA stays, 39 bases, in frame from base 1. The junction shows trimming of 3 bases on V and 4 bases on J, plus 9 bases between the germline ends. The time point label, as the study defines it: blood at routine non-recurrence follow-up after resection. For TCR sequencing, whole RNA was extracted from tumor and nontumor lung tissue, or from cryopreserved PBMC samples, and no cell sorting was done. Patients were selected for TCR sequencing only if sufficient RNA was available from at least two tumor regions. The library was prepared using 5' RACE. Sequencing instrument: NextSeq 500. In the TCR library protocol, a unique molecular identifier was attached to each TCR cDNA molecule so that PCR and sequencing errors could be corrected. The original pipeline was this. Decombinator tools were used for TCR identification, UMI-based error correction and CDR3 extraction. Expanded TCRs were defined as those above a frequency of 2 per 1,000, corresponding to the top 1% of the tumor frequency distribution. Renyi diversity was computed with the R vegan package after each repertoire had been subsampled 100 times to 5,000 TCRs. To build CDR3 similarity networks, amino acid triplet string-kernel similarity was used, and CDR3s were connected when their pairwise similarity was above 0.82. In-frame beta chains were kept once TCRdb had trimmed the public reads at Q25 with fastp and called clones with MiXCR. Identical CDR3 proteins give one entry, which carries the most common genes and DNA. The V and J calls here are based on TCRdb, not the publication. This sample comprises about 70,000 distinct CDR3 sequences, less than 9.5% of them detected only once. Roughly 1.9% of the sample is taken by the ten largest.

The sequence was obtained from a female donor with early-stage non-small cell lung cancer. This chain is built from TRBV7-3 and TRBJ1-2; tentative D gene TRBD1, with 5 bases matching. The source was PBMCs, collected at follow-up. Here the CDR3 is given as CASSFQGGYGYTF. The bases are TGTGCCAGCAGCTTTCAGGGTGGCTATGGCTACACCTTC. Supplemented by the reference TRBV7-3 and TRBJ1-2 proteins around the CDR3, the complete variable domain is GAGVSQTPSNKVTEKGKYVELRCDPISGHTALYWYRQSLGQGPEFLIYFQGTGAADDSGLPNDRFFAVRPEGSVSTLKIQRTERGDSAVYLCASSFQGGYGYTFGSGTRLTVV.